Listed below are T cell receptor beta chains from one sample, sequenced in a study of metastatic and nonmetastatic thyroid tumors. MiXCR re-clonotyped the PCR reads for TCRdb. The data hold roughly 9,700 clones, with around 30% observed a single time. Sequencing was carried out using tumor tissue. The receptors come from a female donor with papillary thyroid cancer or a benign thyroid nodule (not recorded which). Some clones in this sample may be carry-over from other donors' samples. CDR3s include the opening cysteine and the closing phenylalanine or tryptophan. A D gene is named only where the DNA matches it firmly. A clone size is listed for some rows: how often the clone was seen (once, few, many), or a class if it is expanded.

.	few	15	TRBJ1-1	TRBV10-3	CAISGRGNSGTEAFF	TGTGCCATCAGCGGGCGCGGGAATTCGGGCACTGAAGCTTTCTTT
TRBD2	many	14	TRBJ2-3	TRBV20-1	CSAISGRVTDTQYF	TGCAGTGCCATTAGCGGGAGGGTCACAGATACGCAGTATTTT
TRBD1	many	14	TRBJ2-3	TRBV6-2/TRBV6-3	CASSFTGATDTQYF	TGTGCCAGCAGTTTCACAGGGGCCACAGATACGCAGTATTTT
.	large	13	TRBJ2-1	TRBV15	CATSTSPYNEQFF	TGTGCCACCAGTACTTCTCCGTACAATGAGCAGTTCTTC
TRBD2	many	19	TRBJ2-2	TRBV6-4	CASSDPGGGFDTRTGELFF	TGTGCCAGCAGTGACCCGGGGGGAGGCTTTGATACGAGGACCGGGGAGCTGTTTTTT
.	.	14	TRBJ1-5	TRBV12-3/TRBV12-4	CASSWAAFNQPQHF	TGTGCCAGCAGTTGGGCTGCGTTTAATCAGCCCCAGCATTTT
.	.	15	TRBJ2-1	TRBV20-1	CSASRGGSSYNEQFF	TGCAGTGCTAGTAGGGGGGGCAGCTCCTACAATGAGCAGTTCTTC
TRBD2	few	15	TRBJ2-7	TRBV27	CASSFGGAESYEQYF	TGTGCCAGCAGTTTCGGGGGGGCCGAATCCTACGAGCAGTACTTC
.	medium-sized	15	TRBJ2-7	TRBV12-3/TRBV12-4	CASSLAVDQGYEQYF	TGTGCCAGCAGTTTAGCGGTGGATCAGGGTTACGAGCAGTACTTC
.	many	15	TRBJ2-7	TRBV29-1	CSVEDTGTLSPEQYF	TGCAGCGTTGAAGACACCGGGACCCTTAGCCCCGAGCAGTACTTC
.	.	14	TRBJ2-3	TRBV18	CASSVGGSTDTQYF	TGTGCCAGCTCAGTCGGGGGTAGCACAGATACGCAGTATTTT
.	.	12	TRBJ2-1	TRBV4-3	CASHSGSREQFF	TGCGCCAGCCACTCGGGGTCTAGGGAGCAGTTCTTC
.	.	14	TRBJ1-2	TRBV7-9	CASSFARGGDGYTF	TGTGCCAGCAGCTTTGCCAGGGGAGGGGATGGCTACACCTTC
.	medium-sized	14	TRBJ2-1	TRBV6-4	CASSHDSEYNEQFF	TGTGCCAGCAGTCACGACTCAGAGTACAATGAGCAGTTCTTC
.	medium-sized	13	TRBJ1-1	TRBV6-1	CASRTPQNTEAFF	TGTGCCAGCAGGACCCCCCAGAACACTGAAGCTTTCTTT
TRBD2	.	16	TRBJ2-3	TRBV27	CASSLRSGGSTDTQYF	TGTGCCAGCAGTTTAAGATCGGGGGGAAGCACAGATACGCAGTATTTT
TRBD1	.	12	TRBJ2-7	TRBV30	CAWNSRGLREYF	TGTGCCTGGAACTCAAGGGGGCTGAGGGAGTACTTC
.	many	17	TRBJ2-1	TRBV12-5	CASGLAIKGPTDNEQFF	TGTGCTAGTGGTTTGGCAATCAAGGGACCGACGGACAATGAGCAGTTCTTC
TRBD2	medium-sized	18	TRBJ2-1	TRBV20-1	CSARARPETGTNYNEQFF	TGCAGTGCTAGAGCCAGGCCCGAGACCGGGACTAACTACAATGAGCAGTTCTTC
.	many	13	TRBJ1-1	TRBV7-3	CASSPKDSWRAFF	TGTGCCAGCAGCCCCAAGGATTCATGGCGAGCTTTCTTT
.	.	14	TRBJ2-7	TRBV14	CASSRARGSYEQYF	TGTGCCAGTAGCCGGGCCCGAGGGTCCTACGAGCAGTACTTC
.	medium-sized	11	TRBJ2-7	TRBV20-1	CSARSDYEQYF	TGCAGTGCTAGGAGTGACTACGAGCAGTACTTC
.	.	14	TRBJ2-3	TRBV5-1	CASSLGGGADTQYF	TGCGCCAGCAGCCTGGGGGGAGGCGCAGATACGCAGTATTTT
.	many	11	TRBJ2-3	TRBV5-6	CASSLGNTQYF	TGTGCCAGCAGCTTGGGAAATACGCAGTATTTT